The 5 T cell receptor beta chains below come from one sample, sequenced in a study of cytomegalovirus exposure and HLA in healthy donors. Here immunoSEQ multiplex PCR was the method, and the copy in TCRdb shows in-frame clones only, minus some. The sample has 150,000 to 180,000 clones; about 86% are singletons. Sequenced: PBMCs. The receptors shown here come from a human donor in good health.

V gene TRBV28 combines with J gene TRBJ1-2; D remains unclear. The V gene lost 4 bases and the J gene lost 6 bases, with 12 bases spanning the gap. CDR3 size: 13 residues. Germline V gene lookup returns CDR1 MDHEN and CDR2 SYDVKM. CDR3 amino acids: CASSWLGYDGYTF. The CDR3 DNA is TGTGCCAGCAGTTGGCTCGGGTACGATGGCTACACCTTC.

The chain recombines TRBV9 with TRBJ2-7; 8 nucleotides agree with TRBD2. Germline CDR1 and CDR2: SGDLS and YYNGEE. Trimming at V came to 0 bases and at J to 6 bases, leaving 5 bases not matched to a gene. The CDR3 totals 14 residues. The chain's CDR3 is CASSVDGRAGEQYF. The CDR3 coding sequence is TGTGCCAGCAGCGTAGACGGGAGGGCCGGCGAGCAGTACTTC.

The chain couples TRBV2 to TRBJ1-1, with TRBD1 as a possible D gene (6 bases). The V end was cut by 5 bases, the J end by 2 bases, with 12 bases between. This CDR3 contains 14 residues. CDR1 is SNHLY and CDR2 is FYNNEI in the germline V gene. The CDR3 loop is CASSNRALNTEAFF. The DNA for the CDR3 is TGTGCCAGCAGTAACAGGGCCCTTAACACTGAAGCTTTCTTT.

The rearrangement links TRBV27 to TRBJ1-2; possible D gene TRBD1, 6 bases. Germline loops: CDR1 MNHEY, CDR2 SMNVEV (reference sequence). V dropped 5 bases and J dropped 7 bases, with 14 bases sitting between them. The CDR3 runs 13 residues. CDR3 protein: CASSPQGLGGYTF. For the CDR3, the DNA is TGTGCCAGCAGTCCACAGGGCTTGGGTGGCTACACCTTC.

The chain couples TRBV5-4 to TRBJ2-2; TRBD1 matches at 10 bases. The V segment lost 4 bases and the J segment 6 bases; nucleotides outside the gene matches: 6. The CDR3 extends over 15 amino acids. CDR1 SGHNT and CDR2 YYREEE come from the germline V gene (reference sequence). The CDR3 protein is CASSRDRGWAGELFF. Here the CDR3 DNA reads TGTGCCAGCAGCCGGGACAGGGGTTGGGCCGGGGAGCTGTTTTTT.